Below are 13 T cell receptor beta chains sequenced from a single sample in a study of T cells after posttransplantation cyclophosphamide. Here immunoSEQ multiplex PCR was the method, and the copy in TCRdb shows in-frame clones only, minus some. The table records about 40,000 clones without singletons, the ten largest covering roughly 6.4%. Material for sequencing was PBMCs. The receptors were sampled from a man aged 30-40 years in good health and a related stem cell transplant donor.

This clone appeared many times. The chain recombines TRBV6-2 or TRBV6-3 with TRBJ1-6; D is possibly TRBD1 (6 bases). Per germline, CDR1 MNHEY and CDR2 SVGEGT. This CDR3 is built from 14 residues. Trimming removed 7 bases from V and 6 bases from J, with 13 bases in between. The CDR3 nucleotides read TGTGCCAGCATTAGCCCCAGGGGTAATTCACCCCTCCACTTT. It yields the protein CASISPRGNSPLHF.

This clone has at least ten counts. The chain joins TRBV5-1 to TRBJ2-2; 14 bases match TRBD2. The CDR3 sequence is 19 residues long. The germline V gene encodes CDR1 SGHRS and CDR2 YFSETQ. V lost 10 bases and J lost 6; bases outside the gene matches: 20. CDR3 region: CAEPPTKPGLAGEAGELFF. CDR3 sequence (DNA): TGCGCCGAACCCCCGACAAAACCGGGACTAGCGGGGGAGGCCGGGGAGCTGTTTTTT.

J is TRBJ1-5 and V is TRBV28; possible D gene TRBD1, 6 bases. The germline V and J ends were trimmed by 6 bases and 7 bases, with 22 bases remaining between them. The germline CDR1 and CDR2 sequences are MDHEN and SYDVKM. The CDR3 is 16 amino acids. The CDR3 nucleotides read TGTGCCAGCAGCCGATGGACGGGTAGGGGGGGCCAGCCCCAGCATTTT. Protein product: CASSRWTGRGGQPQHF. Looking up the rest from reference TRBV28 and TRBJ1-5 gives the full variable domain: DVKVTQSSRYLVKRTGEKVFLECVQDMDHENMFWYRQDPGLGLRLIYFSYDVKMKEKGDIPEGYSVSREKKERFSLILESASTNQTSMYLCASSRWTGRGGQPQHFGDGTRLSIL.

This clone appeared many times. In nucleotides, the CDR3 is TGTGCCAGCAGTTACACGGGGGCTGAAGCTTTCTTT. It yields the protein CASSYTGAEAFF. The chain joins TRBV6-5 to TRBJ1-1; D perhaps matches TRBD1 (5 bases). CDR3 length equals 12 residues. Germline CDR1 MNHEY, CDR2 SVGAGI. The V end lost 2 bases, the J end lost 6 bases, and 7 bases lay between the germline ends.

The sample holds a few counts of this clone. The chain is built from TRBV6-6 and TRBJ2-2; 9 bases are a match to TRBD1. Germline V gene data show CDR1 as MNHNY and CDR2 as SVGAGI (reference sequence). V was clipped by 2 bases and J by 5 bases; unmatched bases: 3. The CDR3 totals 15 residues. The CDR3 region is CASSYRDRETGELFF. For the CDR3, the DNA is TGTGCCAGCAGTTACCGGGACAGGGAGACCGGGGAGCTGTTTTTT.

This clone was counted at least ten times. This chain links TRBV4-1 with TRBJ1-2, with a possible D match to TRBD1 (5 bases). This CDR3 contains 18 residues. V gave up 1 base and J gave up 4 bases, with 22 bases separating them. Germline V gene lookup returns CDR1 MGHRA and CDR2 YSYEKL. The DNA of the CDR3 is TGCGCCAGCAGCCAAGGTGGTTTGGGGGGTCCTCGTTTCTATGGCTACACCTTC. It yields the protein CASSQGGLGGPRFYGYTF.

This chain links TRBV12-3 or TRBV12-4 with TRBJ2-5; the match to TRBD1 covers 7 bases. The CDR3 loop spans 14 amino acids. Germline trimming cut 5 bases from V and 2 bases from J; bases unmatched to any gene: 5. The CDR3 DNA reads as TGTGCCAGCAGTATCCGGGACAGTCAAGAGACCCAGTACTTC. It yields the protein CASSIRDSQETQYF.

The table lists this clone with a few counts. The V and J genes are TRBV6-1 and TRBJ2-5; perhaps TRBD2 as D (7 bases). Per the germline V gene, CDR1 is MNHNS and CDR2 is SASEGT. The CDR3 covers 14 residues. Trimming cost V 6 bases and J 1 base, with 12 bases left between them. The DNA of the CDR3 is TGTGCCAGCAGGACCGGGGGGCTCCAAGAGACCCAGTACTTC. Its translation is CASRTGGLQETQYF.

This clone was counted many times. This sequence joins TRBV6-6 and TRBJ1-2; possibly TRBD1 for D (6 bases). Looked up from germline, CDR1 is MNHNY and CDR2 is SVGAGI (reference sequence). Trimming removed 4 bases from V and 0 bases from J, with 12 bases in between. CDR3 length: 15 residues. CDR3 sequence reads: CASSSPGEANYGYTF. CDR3 in DNA: TGTGCCAGCAGTTCCCCAGGGGAGGCTAACTATGGCTACACCTTC.

This clone was seen at least ten times. The gene calls are TRBV5-6 and TRBJ1-1; the match to TRBD1 covers 7 bases. CDR1 and CDR2 from the germline V gene are SGHDT and YYEEEE. The CDR3 length is 14 residues. V gave up 0 bases and J gave up 1 base; unmatched junction bases: 0. CDR3 in DNA: TGTGCCAGCAGCTTGGAGGGGGCGAACACTGAAGCTTTCTTT. Translated: CASSLEGANTEAFF.

At least ten counts were recorded for this clone. This chain links TRBV2 with TRBJ2-5; possibly TRBD2 for D (6 bases). The germline V gene has CDR1 SNHLY and CDR2 FYNNEI. The CDR3 is made up of 11 amino acids. V lost 4 bases and J lost 7, with 7 bases in between. This CDR3 is CASSVGGTQYF. Here the CDR3 DNA reads TGTGCCAGCAGTGTCGGGGGGACCCAGTACTTC.

In this sample, this clone turned up a few times. CDR3 nucleotide sequence: TGTGCCAGCAGTTACTCCGGTCTAAACACTGAAGCTTTCTTT. It yields the protein CASSYSGLNTEAFF. The chain carries TRBV6-5 and TRBJ1-1; D is unresolved. The V end lost 0 bases, the J end lost 2 bases, and 7 bases lay between the germline ends. This CDR3 comprises 14 residues. The V gene's germline CDR1 is MNHEY and CDR2 SVGAGI.

In its sample, this clone was seen a few times. The chain uses TRBV19 and TRBJ1-1; no definite D call. Germline-derived CDR1 and CDR2 are LNHDA and SQIVND (reference sequence). The CDR3 totals 16 residues. V lost 0 bases and J lost 0, with 11 bases in between. The CDR3 spells CASSIEAAKMNTEAFF. CDR3 sequence (DNA): TGTGCCAGTAGTATAGAGGCGGCAAAAATGAACACTGAAGCTTTCTTT.